Below are 8 T cell receptor beta chains sequenced from a single sample in a study of T cell repertoires in cytomegalovirus infection. MiXCR, run by TCRdb on the reads, gives a single entry per CDR3 protein. The sample lists 250,000 to 300,000 distinct CDR3 sequences, over 20% occurring once. Sequenced sample: PBMCs. The receptors were sampled from a human donor in good health (CMV status not recorded). Some clones in this sample may be carry-over from other donors' samples.

This sequence joins TRBV29-1 and TRBJ2-7; unclear D gene. The V gene lost 6 bases and the J gene lost 3 bases, with 15 bases spanning the gap. The CDR3 totals 13 residues. CDR1 and CDR2 from the germline V gene are SQVTM and ANQGSEA. As DNA, the CDR3 is TGCAGCGTCGGCCTAGAGTCTCACTACGAGCAGTACTTC. It is translated as CSVGLESHYEQYF.

This clonotype was detected many times. V usage is TRBV7-8 and J usage is TRBJ1-2, with 8 bases lining up with TRBD1. Unmatched junction bases numbered 3, after V lost 5 bases and J lost 4 bases. CDR1 and CDR2 (germline): SGHVS, FQNEAQ. This CDR3 region has 13 residues. CDR3 bases: TGTGCCAGCAGCCCCGGGACAGGCTATGGCTACACCTTC. Translation gives CASSPGTGYGYTF.

In the case of this clonotype: One end of the junction fails to match germline, which may point to a read error. This chain links TRBV11-2 with TRBJ2-3; TRBD2 might be the D (6 bases). The CDR3 has 16 amino acids. Germline V CDR1 and CDR2: SGHAT, FQNNGV. CDR3 nucleotides: TGTGCCAGCAGCTTACTCCAGCACACTAGCACAGGTACGCAGTATTTT. This encodes CASSLLQHTSTGTQYF.

This clonotype showed up just a few times. J is TRBJ1-5 and V is TRBV10-3, with D perhaps TRBD1 (5 bases). V lost 6 bases and J 1 base, leaving 10 bases between the germline ends. CDR3 size: 14 residues. Germline V lookup: CDR1 ENHRY, CDR2 SYGVKD. CDR3 amino acids: CAISGGGSNQPQHF. The CDR3 region has the DNA TGTGCCATCAGCGGGGGGGGAAGCAATCAGCCCCAGCATTTT.

The sample holds many counts of this clonotype. This chain uses TRBV7-2 with TRBJ2-5, with 8 bases fitting TRBD2. Trimming removed 1 base from V and 5 bases from J; junction bases left unmatched: 9. The germline CDR1 and CDR2 sequences are SGHTA and FQGNSA. This CDR3 is built from 16 residues. CDR3 DNA: TGTGCCAGCAGCTTAGGGGTTAGCGGGACCATCGAGACCCAGTACTTC. Its translation: CASSLGVSGTIETQYF.

This chain links TRBV28 with TRBJ2-7; 8 nucleotides match TRBD1. This CDR3 comprises 15 residues. Trimming removed 6 bases from V and 5 bases from J; junction bases left unmatched: 12. Germline V lookup: CDR1 MDHEN, CDR2 SYDVKM. The CDR3 DNA sequence: TGTGCCAGCAGACAACCGGCAGGACAGGGCAACGAGCAGTACTTC. Its translation is CASRQPAGQGNEQYF. Full variable domain (rest looked up from reference TRBV28 and TRBJ2-7): DVKVTQSSRYLVKRTGEKVFLECVQDMDHENMFWYRQDPGLGLRLIYFSYDVKMKEKGDIPEGYSVSREKKERFSLILESASTNQTSMYLCASRQPAGQGNEQYFGPGTRLTVT.

This clonotype appeared many times. Its ends do not fully match the called genes, so a read error is possible. V and J are TRBV12-3 or TRBV12-4 and TRBJ2-7; D is perhaps TRBD2 (6 bases). CDR3 length: 15 residues. CDR3 nucleotide sequence: TGTGCCAGCTGTTTGGGTCAAGGGACTGACTACGAGCAGTACTTC. It translates to CASCLGQGTDYEQYF.

This clonotype was detected many times. This chain links TRBV7-2 with TRBJ2-5, with a possible D match to TRBD2 (6 bases). Germline V gives CDR1 SGHTA, CDR2 FQGNSA. The CDR3 is 17 residues long. V lost 5 bases to trimming and J lost 2 bases, with 21 bases between them. The CDR3 region is CASSPSSGQGRQETQYF. The CDR3 DNA follows: TGTGCCAGCAGCCCCAGTAGCGGACAAGGGAGGCAAGAGACCCAGTACTTC.